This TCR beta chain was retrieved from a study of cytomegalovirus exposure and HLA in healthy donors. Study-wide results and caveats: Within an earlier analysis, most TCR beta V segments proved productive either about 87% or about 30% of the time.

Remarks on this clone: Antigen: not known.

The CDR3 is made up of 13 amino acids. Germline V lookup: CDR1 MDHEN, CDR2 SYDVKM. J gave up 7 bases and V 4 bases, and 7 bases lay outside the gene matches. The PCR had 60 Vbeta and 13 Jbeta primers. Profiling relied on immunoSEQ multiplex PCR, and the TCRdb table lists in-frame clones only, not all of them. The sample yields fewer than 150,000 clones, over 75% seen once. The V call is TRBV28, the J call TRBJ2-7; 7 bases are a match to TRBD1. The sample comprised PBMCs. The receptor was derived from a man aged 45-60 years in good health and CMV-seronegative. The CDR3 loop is CASSSTGSSEQYF. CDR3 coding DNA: TGTGCCAGCAGTTCGACAGGGTCCTCGGAGCAGTACTTC.